This paragraph covers one T cell receptor beta chain sequence. This record comes from a study of blood T cell repertoires in COVID-19. Study background: There were acute and convalescent COVID-19 samples, and they came from the United States, Italy and Spain. In each case, the material was cDNA or gDNA derived from T cells, B-cell-depleted T cells, or PBMCs.

The CDR3 runs to 14 residues. Between the trimmed V and J ends, which lost 6 bases and 0 bases, there was a span of 9 bases. The V gene's germline CDR1 is MNHNY and CDR2 SVGAGI (reference sequence). Clones were read by immunoSEQ multiplex PCR, and TCRdb kept only the in-frame ones, dropping some. Of roughly 20,000 clones listed, around 86% are singletons. The sample taken for sequencing was peripheral blood. V and J are TRBV6-6 and TRBJ1-5; D is unclear. The origin of this receptor is a human donor in a cohort sampled during active COVID-19. Written as DNA, the CDR3 is TGTGCCAGCAGGGGCTCCAGTAGCAATCAGCCCCAGCATTTT. Its protein product is CASRGSSSNQPQHF.